This is a list of T cell receptor beta chains from one sample in a study of shared clonotypes between healthy human individuals. The protocol was immunoSEQ multiplex PCR, while the TCRdb copy is restricted to in-frame clones and leaves out a portion. The sample consists of about 1,800,000 clones, about 95% of them appearing once. Sequenced sample: naive CD8+ T cells sorted from blood. The receptor set was obtained from a man between 18 and 35 years old in good health. The CDR3 runs from the conserved cysteine through the conserved F or W. The order of the fields is CDR3 DNA, CDR3 protein, clone size, D gene, J gene, V gene. A D gene is named only where the DNA matches it firmly. Clone size is given for some rows only: seen once, a few or many times, or a class if the clone is expanded.

CDR3nt: TGTGCCAGCAGCTCCCAGAGGGCCGATGTCTCTGGGGCCAACGTCCTGACTTTC; CDR3aa: CASSSQRADVSGANVLTF; abundance: NA; d_gene: NA; j_gene: TRBJ2-6; v_gene: TRBV5-6
CDR3nt: TGTGCCAGCAGCCAAGTAGGTGTTGGGTCACCCCTCCACTTT; CDR3aa: CASSQVGVGSPLHF; abundance: few; d_gene: NA; j_gene: TRBJ1-6; v_gene: TRBV14
CDR3nt: TGTGCCAGCAGACGGGACACGTATAGCAATCAGCCCCAGCATTTT; CDR3aa: CASRRDTYSNQPQHF; abundance: NA; d_gene: NA; j_gene: TRBJ1-5; v_gene: TRBV27
CDR3nt: TGTGCCACCAGCAGAGATCGCGGGAGGGCTCGGGAGCAGTACTTC; CDR3aa: CATSRDRGRAREQYF; abundance: once; d_gene: TRBD2; j_gene: TRBJ2-7; v_gene: TRBV15
CDR3nt: TGTGCCAGCCCGACGGGGGGAAGCTCCTACGAGCAGTACTTC; CDR3aa: CASPTGGSSYEQYF; abundance: NA; d_gene: TRBD2; j_gene: TRBJ2-7; v_gene: TRBV5-3
CDR3nt: TGTGCCAGCAGTTCATCTCAGGGTGCTGAAGCTTTCTTT; CDR3aa: CASSSSQGAEAFF; abundance: NA; d_gene: NA; j_gene: TRBJ1-1; v_gene: TRBV28
CDR3nt: TGTGCCAGCAGCCTCGGACAAACCTACGAGCAGTACTTC; CDR3aa: CASSLGQTYEQYF; abundance: NA; d_gene: NA; j_gene: TRBJ2-7; v_gene: TRBV6-5
CDR3nt: TGTGCCAGCAGCCCACGCGGAGAAGAGACCCAGTACTTC; CDR3aa: CASSPRGEETQYF; abundance: NA; d_gene: NA; j_gene: TRBJ2-5; v_gene: TRBV7-2
CDR3nt: TGTGCCAGCAGTTTGTCCATCGGACAGTCTGAATATGGCTACACCTTC; CDR3aa: CASSLSIGQSEYGYTF; abundance: NA; d_gene: NA; j_gene: TRBJ1-2; v_gene: TRBV27
CDR3nt: TGTGCCACCAGCACAGGGACTCAAGAGACCCAGTACTTC; CDR3aa: CATSTGTQETQYF; abundance: NA; d_gene: NA; j_gene: TRBJ2-5; v_gene: TRBV15
CDR3nt: TGCGCCAGCAGCCTACGGGACGGTAATTCACCCCTCCACTTT; CDR3aa: CASSLRDGNSPLHF; abundance: once; d_gene: NA; j_gene: TRBJ1-6; v_gene: TRBV4-1
CDR3nt: TGTGCCACCAGCAATGACACCGCCTACGAGCAGTACTTC; CDR3aa: CATSNDTAYEQYF; abundance: NA; d_gene: NA; j_gene: TRBJ2-7; v_gene: TRBV15
CDR3nt: TGTGCCAGCAGCAAAGGACTGGGACAGGCCACAGATACGCAGTATTTT; CDR3aa: CASSKGLGQATDTQYF; abundance: NA; d_gene: TRBD1; j_gene: TRBJ2-3; v_gene: TRBV7-9
CDR3nt: TGTGCCGTCCTCCCTGGGGAGACAGGGGTTGTGGAGCAGTACTTC; CDR3aa: CAVLPGETGVVEQYF; abundance: NA; d_gene: TRBD1; j_gene: TRBJ2-7; v_gene: TRBV2
CDR3nt: TGTGCCAGCAGCGGAGTCTTTGGCACCGGGGAGCTGTTTTTT; CDR3aa: CASSGVFGTGELFF; abundance: NA; d_gene: NA; j_gene: TRBJ2-2; v_gene: TRBV9
CDR3nt: TGTGCCACCAGCAGAGATAGGGGGGGCGAAGGTTCCTACAATGAGCAGTTCTTC; CDR3aa: CATSRDRGGEGSYNEQFF; abundance: NA; d_gene: NA; j_gene: TRBJ2-1; v_gene: TRBV15
CDR3nt: TGTGCCAGCAGTGAAGGGCTTGTGGGGTACAACCAGTACTTC; CDR3aa: CASSEGLVGYNQYF; abundance: NA; d_gene: NA; j_gene: TRBJ2-4; v_gene: TRBV2
CDR3nt: TGTGCCAGCAGCGCTTGGCGGCCAGGGGGCTTTGCTGATCAGCCCCAGCATTTT; CDR3aa: CASSAWRPGGFADQPQHF; abundance: NA; d_gene: TRBD1; j_gene: TRBJ1-5; v_gene: TRBV2
CDR3nt: TGTGCCAGCAGTGAAGCGGCGTCAAAGGGTCAGCCCCAGCATTTT; CDR3aa: CASSEAASKGQPQHF; abundance: NA; d_gene: NA; j_gene: TRBJ1-5; v_gene: TRBV2
CDR3nt: TGTGCCAGCAGTTTCGACAGGGGAGGCACTGAAGCTTTCTTT; CDR3aa: CASSFDRGGTEAFF; abundance: NA; d_gene: TRBD1; j_gene: TRBJ1-1; v_gene: TRBV28
CDR3nt: TGCGCCAGCAGCTTGGCCGGGAGCGGCGTACGAGAGACCCAGTACTTC; CDR3aa: CASSLAGSGVRETQYF; abundance: once; d_gene: NA; j_gene: TRBJ2-5; v_gene: TRBV5-1
CDR3nt: TGTGCCAGCAGTTTGTCGCCGGGTGAGGGCAATCAGCCCCAGCATTTT; CDR3aa: CASSLSPGEGNQPQHF; abundance: NA; d_gene: NA; j_gene: TRBJ1-5; v_gene: TRBV27
CDR3nt: TGTGCCAGCAGTTATCAAGGGCTGTCCTACAATGAGCAGTTCTTC; CDR3aa: CASSYQGLSYNEQFF; abundance: once; d_gene: NA; j_gene: TRBJ2-1; v_gene: TRBV6-5
CDR3nt: TGTGCCAGTAGTATCGGACAGGGAACATCCTACGAGCAGTACTTC; CDR3aa: CASSIGQGTSYEQYF; abundance: NA; d_gene: TRBD1; j_gene: TRBJ2-7; v_gene: TRBV19
CDR3nt: TGTGCCAGCAGTTACAGGACAGTAGCCGGGGAGCTGTTTTTT; CDR3aa: CASSYRTVAGELFF; abundance: NA; d_gene: NA; j_gene: TRBJ2-2; v_gene: TRBV6-5
CDR3nt: TGTGCCAGTAGTATTACAGGAATCGGGTATAATTCACCCCTCCACTTT; CDR3aa: CASSITGIGYNSPLHF; abundance: NA; d_gene: NA; j_gene: TRBJ1-6; v_gene: TRBV19
CDR3nt: TGTGCCAGCAGCAGCGGTTGGGACTACCTCAACTACGAGCAGTACTTC; CDR3aa: CASSSGWDYLNYEQYF; abundance: NA; d_gene: TRBD2; j_gene: TRBJ2-7; v_gene: TRBV5-6
CDR3nt: TGTGCCAGCAGTGAAGCGTTATGGACAGACGCGAACACCGGGGAGCTGTTTTTT; CDR3aa: CASSEALWTDANTGELFF; abundance: NA; d_gene: NA; j_gene: TRBJ2-2; v_gene: TRBV6-1
CDR3nt: TGTGCCAGTAGCCGAGGGAGTTTCACTGAAGCTTTCTTT; CDR3aa: CASSRGSFTEAFF; abundance: NA; d_gene: NA; j_gene: TRBJ1-1; v_gene: TRBV19
CDR3nt: TGTGCCATCAGTGATCCCGGACTAGCCCAAGAGACCCAGTACTTC; CDR3aa: CAISDPGLAQETQYF; abundance: NA; d_gene: TRBD2; j_gene: TRBJ2-5; v_gene: TRBV10-3
CDR3nt: TGTGCCAGCAGCTCAGGAGCTGTGGGATCCTACGAGCAGTACTTC; CDR3aa: CASSSGAVGSYEQYF; abundance: NA; d_gene: NA; j_gene: TRBJ2-7; v_gene: TRBV9
CDR3nt: TGTGCCAGCAGGCGGGAGGGCCGTAACAATGAGCAGTTCTTC; CDR3aa: CASRREGRNNEQFF; abundance: NA; d_gene: TRBD2; j_gene: TRBJ2-1; v_gene: TRBV27
CDR3nt: TGTGCCAGCAGTTACTCCGACGGCGAGGAAACCGGGGAGCTGTTTTTT; CDR3aa: CASSYSDGEETGELFF; abundance: NA; d_gene: NA; j_gene: TRBJ2-2; v_gene: TRBV6-5
CDR3nt: TGCGCCAGCAGCACCGGACAGGGTTCAGAGACCCAGTACTTC; CDR3aa: CASSTGQGSETQYF; abundance: NA; d_gene: TRBD1; j_gene: TRBJ2-5; v_gene: TRBV5-1
CDR3nt: TGTGCCAGCAGGGCCGCGTTTGGCGGAGGGGAAGAGCAGTACTTC; CDR3aa: CASRAAFGGGEEQYF; abundance: NA; d_gene: NA; j_gene: TRBJ2-7; v_gene: TRBV2
CDR3nt: TGTGCCAGCAGTTTTACAGGGGCGGCCTACGAGCAGTACTTC; CDR3aa: CASSFTGAAYEQYF; abundance: NA; d_gene: TRBD1; j_gene: TRBJ2-7; v_gene: TRBV27
CDR3nt: TGTGCCACAGGGGGGGAGAGCAATCAGCCCCAGCATTTT; CDR3aa: CATGGESNQPQHF; abundance: NA; d_gene: TRBD1; j_gene: TRBJ1-5; v_gene: TRBV10-3
CDR3nt: TGTGCCAGCAGCCGTTACCGGGACTATTCTAACACCGGGGAGCTGTTTTTT; CDR3aa: CASSRYRDYSNTGELFF; abundance: NA; d_gene: TRBD2; j_gene: TRBJ2-2; v_gene: TRBV7-9
CDR3nt: TGTGCCAGCAGCCCGAGGACTAGCGGAATCTACGAGCAGTACTTC; CDR3aa: CASSPRTSGIYEQYF; abundance: once; d_gene: TRBD2; j_gene: TRBJ2-7; v_gene: TRBV7-8
CDR3nt: TGTGCCAGCAGCAAGCATGAGCAGTTCTTC; CDR3aa: CASSKHEQFF; abundance: NA; d_gene: NA; j_gene: TRBJ2-1; v_gene: TRBV21-1
CDR3nt: TGCGCCAGCAGTGCCTCGCTAGGATTTGAGACCCAGTACTTC; CDR3aa: CASSASLGFETQYF; abundance: NA; d_gene: NA; j_gene: TRBJ2-5; v_gene: TRBV10-2
CDR3nt: TGTGCCAGCAGCTTAGCCCTGGGACGGTACACTGAAGCTTTCTTT; CDR3aa: CASSLALGRYTEAFF; abundance: NA; d_gene: NA; j_gene: TRBJ1-1; v_gene: TRBV7-9
CDR3nt: TGCGCCAGCAGCAGTGGGACTAGCGGGGATTACGAGCAGTACTTC; CDR3aa: CASSSGTSGDYEQYF; abundance: NA; d_gene: TRBD2; j_gene: TRBJ2-7; v_gene: TRBV4-1
CDR3nt: TGTGCCAGCAGTTACGACGGCTCCTACGAGCAGTACTTC; CDR3aa: CASSYDGSYEQYF; abundance: NA; d_gene: NA; j_gene: TRBJ2-7; v_gene: TRBV6-6
CDR3nt: TGTGCCAGCAGTCCCCTCGGGGTAGCGGGATACGATACGCAGTATTTT; CDR3aa: CASSPLGVAGYDTQYF; abundance: NA; d_gene: TRBD2; j_gene: TRBJ2-3; v_gene: TRBV27
CDR3nt: TGTGCCAGCAGCCCTCAGGGGGGGAACTATGGCTACACCTTC; CDR3aa: CASSPQGGNYGYTF; abundance: NA; d_gene: TRBD1; j_gene: TRBJ1-2; v_gene: TRBV5-6
CDR3nt: TGTGCCAGCAGCACAGGGGTCGGGTCCTACGAGCAGTACTTC; CDR3aa: CASSTGVGSYEQYF; abundance: NA; d_gene: TRBD1; j_gene: TRBJ2-7; v_gene: TRBV6-5
CDR3nt: TGTGCCAGTAGCCTAGTGACGGACCTCTATGGCTACACCTTC; CDR3aa: CASSLVTDLYGYTF; abundance: NA; d_gene: NA; j_gene: TRBJ1-2; v_gene: TRBV19
CDR3nt: TGTGCCAGCTCAGCAGACAGGGGGACGGAGACCCAGTACTTC; CDR3aa: CASSADRGTETQYF; abundance: NA; d_gene: TRBD1; j_gene: TRBJ2-5; v_gene: TRBV18
CDR3nt: TGTGCCAGCAGTGTTTGGGGGCAGGGCTTCCAAGAGACCCAGTACTTC; CDR3aa: CASSVWGQGFQETQYF; abundance: NA; d_gene: NA; j_gene: TRBJ2-5; v_gene: TRBV2
CDR3nt: TGCGCCAGCAGCCAAGAAACAGGGGTTTGGGAGACCCAGTACTTC; CDR3aa: CASSQETGVWETQYF; abundance: NA; d_gene: TRBD1; j_gene: TRBJ2-5; v_gene: TRBV4-3
CDR3nt: TGTGCCAGCAGCTCTATACAGGCTGCTCGGGACGAGCAGTACTTC; CDR3aa: CASSSIQAARDEQYF; abundance: NA; d_gene: NA; j_gene: TRBJ2-7; v_gene: TRBV11-2
CDR3nt: TGTGCCAGCAGCCCCCGGACAGGGGTTCGCACTGAAGCTTTCTTT; CDR3aa: CASSPRTGVRTEAFF; abundance: once; d_gene: TRBD1; j_gene: TRBJ1-1; v_gene: TRBV11-1
CDR3nt: TGTGCCAGCAGTTTATTGCCAGGGGACCGCTACGAGCAGTACTTC; CDR3aa: CASSLLPGDRYEQYF; abundance: NA; d_gene: NA; j_gene: TRBJ2-7; v_gene: TRBV27
CDR3nt: TGTGCCAGCAGCTTGGTCGGACTAGAGCAGTACTTC; CDR3aa: CASSLVGLEQYF; abundance: NA; d_gene: NA; j_gene: TRBJ2-7; v_gene: TRBV5-4
CDR3nt: TGCGCCAGCAGCCAAGATCCCCGGGCAGGGAGGCTTGGGGAGCTGTTTTTT; CDR3aa: CASSQDPRAGRLGELFF; abundance: NA; d_gene: NA; j_gene: TRBJ2-2; v_gene: TRBV4-1
CDR3nt: TGCGCCAGCAGCGGGGGACTAGCGGGACTGCCGGCGGATACGCAGTATTTT; CDR3aa: CASSGGLAGLPADTQYF; abundance: NA; d_gene: TRBD2; j_gene: TRBJ2-3; v_gene: TRBV5-1
CDR3nt: TGCGCCAGCAGCCAAAAAGGGGGGGGACTGGGGAATACGCAGTATTTT; CDR3aa: CASSQKGGGLGNTQYF; abundance: NA; d_gene: NA; j_gene: TRBJ2-3; v_gene: TRBV4-1